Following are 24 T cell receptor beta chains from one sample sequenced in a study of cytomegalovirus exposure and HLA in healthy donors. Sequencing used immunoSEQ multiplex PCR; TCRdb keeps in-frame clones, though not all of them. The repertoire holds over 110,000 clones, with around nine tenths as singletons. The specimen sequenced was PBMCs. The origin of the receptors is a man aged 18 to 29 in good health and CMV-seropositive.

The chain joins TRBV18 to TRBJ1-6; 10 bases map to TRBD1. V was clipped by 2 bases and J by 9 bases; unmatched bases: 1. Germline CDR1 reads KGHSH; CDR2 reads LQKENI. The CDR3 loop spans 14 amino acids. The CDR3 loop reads CASSPGTGVSPLHF. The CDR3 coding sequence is TGTGCCAGCTCACCAGGGACAGGGGTTTCACCCCTCCACTTT.

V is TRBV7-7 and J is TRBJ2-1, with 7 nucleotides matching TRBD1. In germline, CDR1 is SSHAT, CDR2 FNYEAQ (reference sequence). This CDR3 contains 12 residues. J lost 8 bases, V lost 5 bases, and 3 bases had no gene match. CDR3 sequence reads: CASSKDRDEQFF. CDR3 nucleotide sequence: TGTGCCAGCAGCAAAGACAGGGATGAGCAGTTCTTC.

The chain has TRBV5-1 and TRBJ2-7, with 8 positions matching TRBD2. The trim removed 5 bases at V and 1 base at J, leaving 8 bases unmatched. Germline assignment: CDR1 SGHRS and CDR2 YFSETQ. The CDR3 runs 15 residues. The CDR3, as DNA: TGCGCCAGCAGGAGCAAAGCGGGAGCATCCTACGAGCAGTACTTC. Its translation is CASRSKAGASYEQYF. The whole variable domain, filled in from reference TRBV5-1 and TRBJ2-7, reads KAGVTQTPRYLIKTRGQQVTLSCSPISGHRSVSWYQQTPGQGLQFLFEYFSETQRNKGNFPGRFSGRQFSNSRSEMNVSTLELGDSALYLCASRSKAGASYEQYFGPGTRLTVT.

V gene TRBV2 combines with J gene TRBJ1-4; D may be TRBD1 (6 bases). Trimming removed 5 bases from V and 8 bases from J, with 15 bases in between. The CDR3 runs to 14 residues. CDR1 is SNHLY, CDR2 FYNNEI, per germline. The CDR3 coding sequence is TGTGCCAGCAGTTCTACAGGGTTAGGGGAAAAACTGTTTTTT. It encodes CASSSTGLGEKLFF.

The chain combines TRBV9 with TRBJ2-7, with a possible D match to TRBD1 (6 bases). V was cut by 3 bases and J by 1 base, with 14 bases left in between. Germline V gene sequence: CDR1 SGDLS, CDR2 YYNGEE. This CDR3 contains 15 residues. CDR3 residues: CASSAEGDHSYEQYF. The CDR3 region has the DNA TGTGCCAGCAGCGCTGAGGGGGATCATTCCTACGAGCAGTACTTC.

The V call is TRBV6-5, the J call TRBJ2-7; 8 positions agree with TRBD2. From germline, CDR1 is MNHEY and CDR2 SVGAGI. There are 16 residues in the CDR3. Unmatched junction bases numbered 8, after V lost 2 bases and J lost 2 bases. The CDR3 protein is CASSYAGGGRTYEQYF. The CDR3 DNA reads TGTGCCAGCAGTTACGCCGGGGGGGGGAGAACCTACGAGCAGTACTTC.

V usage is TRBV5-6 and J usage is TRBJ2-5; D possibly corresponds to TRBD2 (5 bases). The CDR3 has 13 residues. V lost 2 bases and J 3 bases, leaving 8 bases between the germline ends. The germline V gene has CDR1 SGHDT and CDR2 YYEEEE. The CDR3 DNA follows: TGTGCCAGCAGCTTACGGGGAGAAGAGACCCAGTACTTC. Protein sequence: CASSLRGEETQYF.

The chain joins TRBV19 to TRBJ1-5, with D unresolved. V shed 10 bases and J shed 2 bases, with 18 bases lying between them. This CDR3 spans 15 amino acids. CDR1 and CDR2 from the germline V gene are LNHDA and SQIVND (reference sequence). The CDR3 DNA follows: TGTGCCACCTCCCCCCGGGGTATTGGCAATCAGCCCCAGCATTTT. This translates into CATSPRGIGNQPQHF.

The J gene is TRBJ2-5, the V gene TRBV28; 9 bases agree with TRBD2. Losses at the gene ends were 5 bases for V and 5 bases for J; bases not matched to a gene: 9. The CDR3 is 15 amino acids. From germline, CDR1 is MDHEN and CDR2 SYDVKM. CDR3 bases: TGTGCCAGCAGTCTTAGCGGGAGTATTTTGGAGACCCAGTACTTC. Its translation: CASSLSGSILETQYF.

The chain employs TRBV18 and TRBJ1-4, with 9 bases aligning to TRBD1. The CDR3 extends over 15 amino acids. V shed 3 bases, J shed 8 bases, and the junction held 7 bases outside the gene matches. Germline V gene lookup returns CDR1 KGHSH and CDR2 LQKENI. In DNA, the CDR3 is TGTGCCAGCTCACCGAGACAGGGGGGAGGAGAAAAACTGTTTTTT. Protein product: CASSPRQGGGEKLFF.

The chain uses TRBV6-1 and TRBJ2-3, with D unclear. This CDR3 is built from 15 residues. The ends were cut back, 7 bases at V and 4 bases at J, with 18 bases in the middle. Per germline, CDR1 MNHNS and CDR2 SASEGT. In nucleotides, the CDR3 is TGTGCCAGCAAAGACTCGGTATGGGTCCCAGATACGCAGTATTTT. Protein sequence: CASKDSVWVPDTQYF.

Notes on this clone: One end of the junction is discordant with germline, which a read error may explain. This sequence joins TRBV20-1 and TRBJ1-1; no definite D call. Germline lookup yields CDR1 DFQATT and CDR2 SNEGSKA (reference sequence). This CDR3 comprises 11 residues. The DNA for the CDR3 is TGCAGTGCTCAAAATTCTATGATTCGGTTGTTT. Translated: CSAQNSMIRLF.

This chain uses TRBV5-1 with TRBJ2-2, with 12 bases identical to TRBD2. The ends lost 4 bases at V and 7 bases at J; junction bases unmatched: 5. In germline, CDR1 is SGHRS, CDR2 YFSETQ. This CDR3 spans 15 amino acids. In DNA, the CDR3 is TGCGCCAGCAGCCCGACTAGCGGGAGCGTCGGGGAGCTGTTTTTT. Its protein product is CASSPTSGSVGELFF.

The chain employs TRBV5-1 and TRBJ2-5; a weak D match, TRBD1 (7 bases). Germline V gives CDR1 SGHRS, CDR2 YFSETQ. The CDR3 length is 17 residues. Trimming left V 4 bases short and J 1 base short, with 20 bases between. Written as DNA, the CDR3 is TGCGCCAGCAGCAACCGTCCCGGGGGACAGTCCCAAGAGACCCAGTACTTC. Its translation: CASSNRPGGQSQETQYF.

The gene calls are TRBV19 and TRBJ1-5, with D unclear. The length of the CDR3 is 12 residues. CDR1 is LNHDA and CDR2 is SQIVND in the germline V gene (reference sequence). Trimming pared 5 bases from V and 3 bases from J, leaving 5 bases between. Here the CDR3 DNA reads TGTGCCAGTAGTTTCCTCAATCAGCCCCAGCATTTT. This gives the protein CASSFLNQPQHF.

CDR3 in DNA: TGTGCCAGCAGCCTCGCCGGGACAGGGATCTACGAGCAGTACTTC. This codes for CASSLAGTGIYEQYF. The chain recombines TRBV13 with TRBJ2-7, with 9 bases that match TRBD1. V dropped 5 bases and J dropped 3; count of bases not matched to a gene: 8. This CDR3 comprises 15 residues. The germline V gene encodes CDR1 PRHDT and CDR2 FYEKMQ (reference sequence). The full variable domain, rest sourced from reference TRBV13 and TRBJ2-7, is AAGVIQSPRHLIKEKRETATLKCYPIPRHDTVYWYQQGPGQDPQFLISFYEKMQSDKGSIPDRFSAQQFSDYHSELNMSSLELGDSALYFCASSLAGTGIYEQYFGPGTRLTVT.

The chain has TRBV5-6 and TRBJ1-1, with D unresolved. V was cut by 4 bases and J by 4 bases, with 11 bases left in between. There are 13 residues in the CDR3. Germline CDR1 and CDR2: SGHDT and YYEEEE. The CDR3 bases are TGTGCCAGCAGCCAATACATCCCCACTGAAGCTTTCTTT. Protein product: CASSQYIPTEAFF.

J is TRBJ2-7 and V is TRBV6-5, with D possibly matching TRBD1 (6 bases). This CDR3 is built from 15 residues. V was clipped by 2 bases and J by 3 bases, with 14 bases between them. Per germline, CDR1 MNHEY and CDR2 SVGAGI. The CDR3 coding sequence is TGTGCCAGCAGTTACCAGGGGAGTGGCAGCTACGAGCAGTACTTC. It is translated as CASSYQGSGSYEQYF.

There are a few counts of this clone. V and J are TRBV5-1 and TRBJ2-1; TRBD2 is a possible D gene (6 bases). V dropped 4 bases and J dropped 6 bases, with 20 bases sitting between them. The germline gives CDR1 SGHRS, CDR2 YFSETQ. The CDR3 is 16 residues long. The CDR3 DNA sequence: TGCGCCAGCAGCGACGGTTTTAGCGGCTCAACCAATGAGCAGTTCTTC. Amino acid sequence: CASSDGFSGSTNEQFF.

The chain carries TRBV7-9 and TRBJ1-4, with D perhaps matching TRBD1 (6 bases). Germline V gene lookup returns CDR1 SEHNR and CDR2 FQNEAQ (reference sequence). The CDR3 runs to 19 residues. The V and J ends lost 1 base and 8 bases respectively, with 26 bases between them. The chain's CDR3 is CASSLVRQGGRNALEKLFF. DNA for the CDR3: TGTGCCAGCAGCTTAGTGCGGCAAGGGGGACGGAACGCTCTGGAAAAACTGTTTTTT.

Written as DNA, the CDR3 is TGTGCCAGCAGCATTAGGGACAGGGTTGGTGAAGCTTTCTTT. Encoded protein: CASSIRDRVGEAFF. The chain uses TRBV6-5 and TRBJ1-1, with 9 bases identical to TRBD1. Germline values: CDR1 MNHEY, CDR2 SVGAGI. The CDR3 runs 14 residues. V shed 6 bases, J shed 7 bases, and the junction held 9 bases outside the gene matches.

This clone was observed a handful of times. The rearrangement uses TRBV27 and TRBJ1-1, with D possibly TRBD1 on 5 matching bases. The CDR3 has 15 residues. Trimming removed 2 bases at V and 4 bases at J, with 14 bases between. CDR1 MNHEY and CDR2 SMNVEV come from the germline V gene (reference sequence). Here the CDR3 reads CASSLPPGLGTEAFF. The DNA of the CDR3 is TGTGCCAGCAGTTTACCCCCAGGGTTGGGCACTGAAGCTTTCTTT.

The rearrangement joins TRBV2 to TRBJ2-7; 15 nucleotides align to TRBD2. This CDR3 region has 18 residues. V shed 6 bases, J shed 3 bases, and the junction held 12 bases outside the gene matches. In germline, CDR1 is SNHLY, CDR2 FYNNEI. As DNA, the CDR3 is TGTGCCAGCAGCGATCCGGGACTAGCGGGGGGCCGGGGCTACGAGCAGTACTTC. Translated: CASSDPGLAGGRGYEQYF.

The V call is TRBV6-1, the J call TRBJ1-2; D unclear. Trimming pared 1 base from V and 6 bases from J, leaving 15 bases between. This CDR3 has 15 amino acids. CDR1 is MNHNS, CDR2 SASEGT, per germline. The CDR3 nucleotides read TGTGCCAGCAGTGAAGGCGGGTCTCCTGTGCATGGCTACACCTTC. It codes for CASSEGGSPVHGYTF.